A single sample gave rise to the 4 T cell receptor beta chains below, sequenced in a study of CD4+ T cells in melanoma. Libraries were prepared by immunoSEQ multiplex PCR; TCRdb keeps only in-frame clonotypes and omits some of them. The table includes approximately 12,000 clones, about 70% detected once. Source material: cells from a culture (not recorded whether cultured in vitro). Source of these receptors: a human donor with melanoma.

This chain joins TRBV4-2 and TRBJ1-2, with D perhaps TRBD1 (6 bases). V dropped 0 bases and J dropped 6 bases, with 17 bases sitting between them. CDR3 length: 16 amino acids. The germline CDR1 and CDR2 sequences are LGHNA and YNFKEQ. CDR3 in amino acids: CASSQDIRDTRHGYTF. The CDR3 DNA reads TGTGCCAGCAGCCAAGATATCCGGGACACACGTCATGGCTACACCTTC.

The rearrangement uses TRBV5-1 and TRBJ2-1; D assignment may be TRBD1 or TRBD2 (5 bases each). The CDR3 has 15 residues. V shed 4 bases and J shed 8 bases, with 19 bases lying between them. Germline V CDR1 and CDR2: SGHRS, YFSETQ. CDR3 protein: CASSGAGRGSYEQFF. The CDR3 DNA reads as TGCGCCAGCAGCGGGGCGGGTAGAGGGAGTTATGAGCAGTTCTTC. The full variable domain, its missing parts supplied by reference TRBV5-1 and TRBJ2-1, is KAGVTQTPRYLIKTRGQQVTLSCSPISGHRSVSWYQQTPGQGLQFLFEYFSETQRNKGNFPGRFSGRQFSNSRSEMNVSTLELGDSALYLCASSGAGRGSYEQFFGPGTRLTVL.

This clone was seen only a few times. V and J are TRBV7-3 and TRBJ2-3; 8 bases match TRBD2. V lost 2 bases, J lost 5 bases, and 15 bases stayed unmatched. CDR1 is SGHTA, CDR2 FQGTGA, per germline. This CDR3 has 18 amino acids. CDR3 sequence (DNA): TGTGCCAGCAGCTTAGAAGGGTCGGGAGGACTAGCCGGAGATACGCAGTATTTT. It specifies CASSLEGSGGLAGDTQYF.

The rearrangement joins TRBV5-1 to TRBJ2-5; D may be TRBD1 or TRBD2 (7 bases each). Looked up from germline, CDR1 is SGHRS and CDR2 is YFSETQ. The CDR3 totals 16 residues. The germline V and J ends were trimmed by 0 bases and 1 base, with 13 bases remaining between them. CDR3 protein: CASSLGGGTVQETQYF. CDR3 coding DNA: TGCGCCAGCAGCTTGGGGGGAGGGACAGTCCAAGAGACCCAGTACTTC.